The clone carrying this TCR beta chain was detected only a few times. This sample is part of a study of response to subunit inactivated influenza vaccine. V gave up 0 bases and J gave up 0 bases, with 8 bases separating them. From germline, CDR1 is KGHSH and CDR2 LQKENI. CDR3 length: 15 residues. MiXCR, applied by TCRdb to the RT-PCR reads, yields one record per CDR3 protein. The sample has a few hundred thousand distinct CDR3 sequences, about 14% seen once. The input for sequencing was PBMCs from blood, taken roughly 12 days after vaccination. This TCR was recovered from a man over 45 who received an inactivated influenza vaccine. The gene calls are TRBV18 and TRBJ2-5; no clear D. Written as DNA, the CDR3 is TGTGCCAGCTCACCACCGATAGGGAACCAAGAGACCCAGTACTTC. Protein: CASSPPIGNQETQYF.